Listed below are T cell receptor beta chains from one sample, sequenced in a study of blood T cell repertoires in COVID-19. TCRdb keeps only in-frame clones here, not all; method: immunoSEQ multiplex PCR. Of roughly 140,000 clones in the sample, roughly 79% are singletons; the top ten hold roughly 8.7%. The sequenced sample was peripheral blood. These receptors were taken from a man in his fifties or sixties with active or convalescent COVID-19. The CDR3 runs from the conserved cysteine through the conserved F or W. D genes are given only for firm matches. Size is stated for part of the rows, as once, few or many counts, or as a class when the clone is expanded.

V	D	J	size	CDR3	DNA
TRBV5-1	TRBD2	TRBJ2-2	NA	CASSLGLAAAGLFF	TGCGCCAGCAGTTTGGGACTAGCTGCGGCGGGGCTGTTTTTT
TRBV6-5	TRBD1	TRBJ1-5	NA	CASSRTGLRNQPQHF	TGTGCCAGCAGCCGGACAGGCCTTAGGAATCAGCCCCAGCATTTT
TRBV9	TRBD1	TRBJ1-2	few	CASSVGTGVLYGYTF	TGTGCCAGCAGCGTGGGGACAGGGGTCCTCTATGGCTACACCTTC
TRBV24-1	TRBD2	TRBJ2-3	many	CATSDSLAGSLWDTQYF	TGTGCCACCAGTGATTCTCTAGCGGGCTCCCTATGGGATACGCAGTATTTT
TRBV5-1	NA	TRBJ2-7	NA	CASRGLYEQYF	TGCGCCAGCCGCGGACTGTACGAGCAGTACTTC
TRBV24-1	NA	TRBJ2-5	NA	CATSDLSSETQYF	TGTGCCACCAGTGATTTGTCGTCTGAGACCCAGTACTTC
TRBV6-5	TRBD1	TRBJ2-5	NA	CASSPTGTEQETQYF	TGTGCCAGCAGTCCCACCGGGACAGAACAGGAGACCCAGTACTTC
TRBV30	NA	TRBJ1-6	once	CAWSASGGGSPLHF	TGTGCCTGGAGTGCCAGTGGGGGAGGATCACCCCTCCACTTT
TRBV11-2	NA	TRBJ1-1	NA	CASSLERNTEAFF	TGTGCCAGCAGCTTAGAGCGGAACACTGAAGCTTTCTTT
TRBV4-1	NA	TRBJ2-1	few	CASSLEGGSYNEQFF	TGCGCCAGCAGCCTAGAGGGGGGCTCCTACAATGAGCAGTTCTTC
TRBV4-1	TRBD1	TRBJ1-3	NA	CASSQVQGARGNTIYF	TGCGCCAGCAGCCAAGTACAGGGGGCGAGAGGAAACACCATATATTTT
TRBV27	TRBD2	TRBJ2-3	NA	CASSPDRAGGHTQYF	TGTGCCAGCAGTCCGGACCGGGCGGGAGGTCATACGCAGTATTTT